This T cell receptor (beta chain) was obtained from a study of OX40 agonist ivuxolimab in advanced cancers. Germline V CDR1 and CDR2: SGHVS, FQNEAQ. This CDR3 contains 14 residues. Trimming cost V 1 base and J 11 bases, with 17 bases left between them. Broader study findings: The antigens recognized by the expanded peripheral T cells, that is their antigen specificity, were not determined.

Assay used: immunoSEQ multiplex PCR; TCRdb lists only in-frame clones, some missing. The sample contains more than 15,000 clones, 74% of which appear only once. As regards this clone: As yet, its antigen is unknown.

Sequencing was performed on CD4+ or CD8+ T cells sorted from blood, taken in a trial of the OX40 agonist ivuxolimab. This sequence was found in an adult with an advanced solid tumor such as melanoma, head and neck, liver or kidney cancer. The chain uses TRBV7-8 and TRBJ1-1; TRBD1 is a possible D gene (5 bases). DNA of the CDR3: TGTGCCAGCAGCTTAGTTTCGGGACCCCCCGGGGCTTTCTTT. Encoded protein: CASSLVSGPPGAFF. The whole variable domain, remainder taken from reference TRBV7-8 and TRBJ1-1, is GAGVSQSPRYKVAKRGQDVALRCDPISGHVSLFWYQQALGQGPEFLTYFQNEAQLDKSGLPSDRFFAERPEGSVSTLKIQRTQQEDSAVYLCASSLVSGPPGAFFGQGTRLTVV.